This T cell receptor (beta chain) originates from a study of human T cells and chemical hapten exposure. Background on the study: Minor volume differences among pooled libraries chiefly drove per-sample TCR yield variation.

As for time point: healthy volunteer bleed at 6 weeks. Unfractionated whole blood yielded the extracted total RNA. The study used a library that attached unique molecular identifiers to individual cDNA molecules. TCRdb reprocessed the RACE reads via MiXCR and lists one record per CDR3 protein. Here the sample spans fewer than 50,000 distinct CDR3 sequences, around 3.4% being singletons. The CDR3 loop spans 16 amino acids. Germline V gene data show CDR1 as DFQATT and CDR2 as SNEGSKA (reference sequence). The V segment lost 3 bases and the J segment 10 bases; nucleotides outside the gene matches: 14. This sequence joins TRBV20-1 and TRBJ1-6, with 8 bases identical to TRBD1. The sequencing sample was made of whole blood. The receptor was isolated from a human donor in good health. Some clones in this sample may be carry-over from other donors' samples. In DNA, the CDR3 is TGCAGTGCTAGGTTTCGGACGGGGACAGGTGACTCACCCCTCCACTTT. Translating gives CSARFRTGTGDSPLHF.